These 32 T cell receptor beta chains originate from one sample sequenced in a study of CD8 T cells in Susac syndrome. RNA totalling about 0.5 to 1 ug underwent reverse transcription with random hexamers. TCRdb fed the immunoSEQ multiplex PCR reads into MiXCR, producing one record per CDR3 protein. The sample includes fewer than 250,000 distinct CDR3 sequences, approximately 93% of them seen just once. What was sequenced was CD4+ T cells from PBMCs. These receptor sequences come from a human donor in good health.

This clonotype was found once. V and J are TRBV28 and TRBJ2-7; the D is unclear. In germline, CDR1 is MDHEN, CDR2 SYDVKM. This CDR3 has 12 amino acids. V was cut by 4 bases and J by 2 bases, with 6 bases left in between. This CDR3 is CASSSGPYEQYV. CDR3 sequence (DNA): TGTGCCAGCAGTTCGGGTCCCTACGAGCAGTACGTC.

The CDR3 DNA reads as TGTGCCAGCAGTCCAGGGCCCTCCTACGAGCAGTACGTC. This translates into CASSPGPSYEQYV. The chain has TRBV28 and TRBJ2-7; TRBD1 is a possible D gene (5 bases). Trimming stripped 5 bases from V and 0 bases from J, with 8 bases between. From germline, CDR1 is MDHEN and CDR2 SYDVKM. The CDR3 consists of 13 residues.

This chain joins TRBV7-9 and TRBJ2-3, with D uncertain. The CDR3 consists of 12 residues. V was trimmed by 7 bases and J by 1 base, leaving 6 bases between them. Germline assignment: CDR1 SEHNR and CDR2 FQNEAQ (reference sequence). For the CDR3, the DNA is TGTGCCAGCAACCGGGGCACAGATACGCAGTATTTT. Residues: CASNRGTDTQYF.

The chain uses TRBV20-1 and TRBJ2-3; 7 bases fit TRBD1. Germline-derived CDR1 and CDR2 are DFQATT and SNEGSKA (reference sequence). The CDR3 sequence is 12 residues long. The J segment lost 6 bases and the V segment lost 7 bases, leaving 7 bases of the junction unmatched. Here the CDR3 DNA reads TGCAGTGTAAGGGGGCCCAACGATACGCAGTATTTT. Translation: CSVRGPNDTQYF.

This clonotype is a singleton in its sample. The chain has TRBV6-6 and TRBJ1-4; D gene unclear. The ends were cut back, 5 bases at V and 1 base at J, with 14 bases in the middle. Germline V gene sequence: CDR1 MNHNY, CDR2 SVGAGI (reference sequence). The CDR3 runs 16 residues. The CDR3 here is CASSLGSLLTNEKLFF. The CDR3 bases are TGTGCCAGCAGTCTCGGGTCTCTGTTAACTAATGAAAAACTGTTTTTT.

V gene TRBV3-1 combines with J gene TRBJ2-5; D possibly uses TRBD1 or TRBD2 (6 bases each). Trimming cost V 0 bases and J 9 bases, with 14 bases left between them. This CDR3 comprises 14 residues. From germline, CDR1 is LGHDT and CDR2 YNNKEL (reference sequence). DNA for the CDR3: TGTGCCAGCAGCCAAGATCTGGGAAGGGGGGCCCAGTACTTC. Translation gives CASSQDLGRGAQYF.

The chain links TRBV20-1 to TRBJ1-4, with TRBD1 matching 8 bases. Trimming removed 0 bases from V and 7 bases from J; junction bases left unmatched: 4. Germline lookup yields CDR1 DFQATT and CDR2 SNEGSKA (reference sequence). This CDR3 region has 14 residues. The CDR3 DNA reads as TGCAGTGCTAGAGAGGACAGGGCAGGTGAAAAACTGTTTTTT. Translating gives CSAREDRAGEKLFF.

The V call is TRBV10-3, the J call TRBJ1-2, with 8 bases that match TRBD1. There are 12 residues in the CDR3. Trimming cost V 10 bases and J 5 bases; bases outside gene matches: 6. CDR1 and CDR2 (germline): ENHRY, SYGVKD. The CDR3 coding sequence is TGTGCCACTGGACAGGGCCGGTATGGCTACACCTTC. It is translated as CATGQGRYGYTF.

The chain carries TRBV14 and TRBJ1-4; perhaps TRBD1 as D (5 bases). CDR1 and CDR2 (germline): SGHDN, FVKESK. CDR3 length equals 14 residues. V was pared by 4 bases and J by 4 bases, with 10 bases between. This CDR3 reads CASSRMGVNEKLFF. The CDR3 DNA follows: TGTGCCAGCAGCCGTATGGGGGTTAATGAAAAACTGTTTTTT.

This clonotype occurred once. V is TRBV5-1 and J is TRBJ1-1, with TRBD1 as a possible D gene (5 bases). V lost 0 bases and J lost 5, with 14 bases in between. Germline values: CDR1 SGHRS, CDR2 YFSETQ. CDR3 length: 15 residues. As DNA, the CDR3 is TGCGCCAGCAGCTTGGACCCGGGTAGGGGTACTGAAGCTTTCTTT. Amino acids: CASSLDPGRGTEAFF. The full variable domain, rest sourced from reference TRBV5-1 and TRBJ1-1, is KAGVTQTPRYLIKTRGQQVTLSCSPISGHRSVSWYQQTPGQGLQFLFEYFSETQRNKGNFPGRFSGRQFSNSRSEMNVSTLELGDSALYLCASSLDPGRGTEAFFGQGTRLTVV.

The V call is TRBV20-1, the J call TRBJ1-5, with D hard to call. V shed 7 bases and J shed 0 bases, with 16 bases lying between them. Germline V gene data show CDR1 as DFQATT and CDR2 as SNEGSKA (reference sequence). The CDR3 consists of 15 residues. The CDR3 region is CSVQSGIYSNQPQHF. DNA for the CDR3: TGCAGTGTACAGTCGGGAATTTATAGCAATCAGCCCCAGCATTTT.

The chain has TRBV29-1 and TRBJ1-1, with D unresolved. Germline loops: CDR1 SQVTM, CDR2 ANQGSEA. This CDR3 region has 13 residues. Trimming took 7 bases from V and 9 from J, leaving 21 bases between them. For the CDR3, the DNA is TGCAGCGCTGGGCTACGTGCGCCAGTCAAAGCTTTCTTT. Translating it yields CSAGLRAPVKAFF.

V usage is TRBV20-1 and J usage is TRBJ2-4; the D is unclear. The CDR3 covers 12 residues. Per the germline V gene, CDR1 is DFQATT and CDR2 is SNEGSKA (reference sequence). V was cut by 3 bases and J by 7 bases, with 10 bases left in between. CDR3 nucleotides: TGCAGTGCTAGCTTCCAGAGGAACATTCAGTACTTC. Residues: CSASFQRNIQYF.

This clonotype was observed once. The gene calls are TRBV29-1 and TRBJ2-5, with TRBD1 identical over 9 bases. Losses at the gene ends were 4 bases for V and 5 bases for J; bases not matched to a gene: 5. From germline, CDR1 is SQVTM and CDR2 ANQGSEA. The CDR3 is 13 residues long. The CDR3 DNA is TGCAGCGTTGCTCCCGGGACAGGGGAGACCCAGTACTTC. This encodes CSVAPGTGETQYF.

The chain has TRBV19 and TRBJ2-2; D remains ambiguous. V gave up 5 bases and J gave up 6 bases, with 10 bases separating them. The CDR3 runs 13 residues. Germline lookup yields CDR1 LNHDA and CDR2 SQIVND (reference sequence). The CDR3 bases are TGTGCCAGTAGTCGACGGGCAGCCGGGGAGCTGTTTTTT. Its protein is CASSRRAAGELFF. Looking up the rest from reference TRBV19 and TRBJ2-2 gives the full variable domain: DGGITQSPKYLFRKEGQNVTLSCEQNLNHDAMYWYRQDPGQGLRLIYYSQIVNDFQKGDIAEGYSVSREKKESFPLTVTSAQKNPTAFYLCASSRRAAGELFFGEGSRLTVL.

This chain connects TRBV20-1 to TRBJ2-5; D assignment may be TRBD1 or TRBD2 (5 bases each). The CDR3 spans 11 residues. Germline CDR1 DFQATT, CDR2 SNEGSKA (reference sequence). Deletions cut 6 bases from V and 9 bases from J, with 14 bases between. The CDR3 coding sequence is TGCAGTGCGCCTACTTTGGGGGCCCAGTACTTC. This codes for CSAPTLGAQYF.

This sequence joins TRBV24-1 and TRBJ1-1; perhaps TRBD1 as D (6 bases). CDR3 size: 15 residues. Trimming shortened V by 3 bases and J by 1 base, and 11 bases separated the two germline ends. Germline CDR1 is KGHDR and CDR2 is SFDVKD. In nucleotides, the CDR3 is TGTGCCACCAGTGATGGGGGGGCGGCGAACACTGAAGCTTTCTTT. Amino acid sequence: CATSDGGAANTEAFF.

The chain uses TRBV2 and TRBJ2-5; D ambiguous. The CDR3 is 13 residues long. CDR1 SNHLY and CDR2 FYNNEI come from the germline V gene. Deletions cut 4 bases from V and 2 bases from J, with 8 bases between. CDR3 loop: CASSAETQETQYF. Written as DNA, the CDR3 is TGTGCCAGCAGTGCTGAGACACAAGAGACCCAGTACTTC. Based on the CDR3 plus reference TRBV2 and TRBJ2-5, the full variable domain is EPEVTQTPSHQVTQMGQEVILRCVPISNHLYFYWYRQILGQKVEFLVSFYNNEISEKSEIFDDQFSVERPDGSNFTLKIRSTKLEDSAMYFCASSAETQETQYFGPGTRLLVL.

This chain connects TRBV6-5 to TRBJ1-6, with D possibly being TRBD1 (5 bases). CDR3 length: 14 residues. The V gene lost 2 bases and the J gene lost 6 bases, with 8 bases spanning the gap. The V gene's germline CDR1 is MNHEY and CDR2 SVGAGI. The CDR3 nucleotides are TGTGCCAGCAGTTACGACAGAATTAATTCACCCCTCCACTTT. It specifies CASSYDRINSPLHF.

V usage is TRBV5-6 and J usage is TRBJ1-3, with TRBD1 matching 7 bases. V shed 4 bases, J shed 0 bases, and the junction held 10 bases outside the gene matches. CDR1 is SGHDT and CDR2 is YYEEEE in the germline V gene. The length of the CDR3 is 17 residues. CDR3 bases: TGTGCCAGCAGCCAATGGACAGGACCCAGCTCTGGAAACACCATATATTTT. It is translated as CASSQWTGPSSGNTIYF. Looking up the rest from reference TRBV5-6 and TRBJ1-3 gives the full variable domain: DAGVTQSPTHLIKTRGQQVTLRCSPKSGHDTVSWYQQALGQGPQFIFQYYEEEERQRGNFPDRFSGHQFPNYSSELNVNALLLGDSALYLCASSQWTGPSSGNTIYFGEGSWLTVV.

The CDR3 loop reads CATGTGYDDQPQHF. CDR3 nucleotide sequence: TGTGCCACCGGAACTGGTTACGACGACCAGCCCCAGCATTTT. This chain joins TRBV15 and TRBJ1-5; D unresolved. Trimming removed 8 bases from V and 7 bases from J, with 18 bases in between. Per the germline V gene, CDR1 is LNHNV and CDR2 is YYDKDF (reference sequence). The CDR3 extends over 14 amino acids.

This chain uses TRBV5-1 with TRBJ2-3; TRBD2 matches at 9 bases. The CDR3 contains 16 residues. The V gene end was trimmed by 5 bases and the J gene end by 4 bases; junction bases not matched to a gene: 11. CDR1 is SGHRS and CDR2 is YFSETQ in the germline V gene. In nucleotides, the CDR3 is TGCGCCAGCAGGGGGATTGGCGGGGGGGCCGCAGATACGCAGTATTTT. Translation gives CASRGIGGGAADTQYF.

The rearrangement uses TRBV7-2 and TRBJ2-6; no reliable D call. V was cut by 10 bases and J by 0 bases, with 10 bases left in between. Germline V gene sequence: CDR1 SGHTA, CDR2 FQGNSA. The CDR3 contains 14 residues. The CDR3 nucleotides are TGTGCCAACGGGCGGTCCTCTGGGGCCAACGTCCTGACTTTC. Amino acid sequence: CANGRSSGANVLTF.

The chain employs TRBV7-9 and TRBJ2-2; 10 positions match TRBD1. CDR1 and CDR2 (germline): SEHNR, FQNEAQ (reference sequence). Unmatched junction bases numbered 7, after V lost 5 bases and J lost 7 bases. The CDR3 is made up of 15 amino acids. The CDR3 loop is CASSVRQGAGGELFF. In DNA form, the CDR3 reads TGTGCCAGCAGCGTACGACAGGGGGCCGGCGGGGAGCTGTTTTTT.

The rearrangement joins TRBV29-1 to TRBJ2-2, with a possible D match to TRBD2 (6 bases). CDR3 length: 13 amino acids. The germline gives CDR1 SQVTM, CDR2 ANQGSEA. Trimming left V 7 bases short and J 7 bases short, with 16 bases between. CDR3 sequence: CSAGTGVNGELFF. CDR3 coding DNA: TGCAGCGCCGGGACGGGGGTTAACGGGGAGCTGTTTTTT.

The gene calls are TRBV13 and TRBJ2-3; D uncertain. Per germline, CDR1 PRHDT and CDR2 FYEKMQ (reference sequence). The V end lost 6 bases, the J end lost 1 base, and 14 bases lay between the germline ends. This CDR3 region has 15 residues. The CDR3 is CASSTRQTRTDTQYF. The CDR3 DNA reads as TGTGCCAGCAGTACAAGGCAGACCCGCACAGATACGCAGTATTTT.

V usage is TRBV9 and J usage is TRBJ2-1; tentative D call: TRBD1 (5 bases). Looked up from germline, CDR1 is SGDLS and CDR2 is YYNGEE. Trimming cost V 0 bases and J 10 bases, with 11 bases left between them. CDR3 length: 13 amino acids. CDR3 amino acids: CASSVDGPGEQFF. CDR3 nucleotide sequence: TGTGCCAGCAGCGTAGACGGCCCAGGGGAGCAGTTCTTC.

This clonotype has only one observation. The chain uses TRBV29-1 and TRBJ2-7, with D perhaps matching TRBD1 (5 bases). Germline V gene lookup returns CDR1 SQVTM and CDR2 ANQGSEA. The germline V and J ends were trimmed by 6 bases and 5 bases, with 11 bases remaining between them. CDR3 size: 11 residues. DNA for the CDR3: TGCAGCGTCAAAGGGGCCCACGAGCAGTACTTC. Protein: CSVKGAHEQYF.

This clonotype was recorded only once. The V call is TRBV28, the J call TRBJ2-2; D not resolved. Deletions cut 8 bases from V and 3 bases from J, with 13 bases between. The CDR3 has 14 amino acids. CDR1 and CDR2 (germline): MDHEN, SYDVKM. Here the CDR3 reads CASRVGYDTGELFF. CDR3 in DNA: TGTGCCAGCCGAGTAGGGTACGACACCGGGGAGCTGTTTTTT. Full variable domain (remainder filled in from reference TRBV28 and TRBJ2-2): DVKVTQSSRYLVKRTGEKVFLECVQDMDHENMFWYRQDPGLGLRLIYFSYDVKMKEKGDIPEGYSVSREKKERFSLILESASTNQTSMYLCASRVGYDTGELFFGEGSRLTVL.

V is TRBV19 and J is TRBJ2-7; tentative D call: TRBD1 (5 bases). This CDR3 has 15 amino acids. CDR1 is LNHDA and CDR2 is SQIVND in the germline V gene (reference sequence). Trimming took 3 bases from V and 1 from J, leaving 13 bases between them. CDR3 nucleotide sequence: TGTGCCAGTAGTATTACAGGCAGAGCGTCCTACGAGCAGTACGTC. This translates into CASSITGRASYEQYV.

The chain has TRBV5-1 and TRBJ1-1, with a tentative D call TRBD1 (5 bases). Germline CDR1 is SGHRS and CDR2 is YFSETQ. The CDR3 runs to 14 residues. Trimming left V 0 bases short and J 0 bases short, with 6 bases between. As DNA, the CDR3 is TGCGCCAGCAGCTTGGTCAGGGTGAACACTGAAGCTTTCTTT. Translated: CASSLVRVNTEAFF.

This sequence joins TRBV7-2 and TRBJ2-1; D not resolved. Germline V gene sequence: CDR1 SGHTA, CDR2 FQGNSA. There are 15 residues in the CDR3. V lost 5 bases, J lost 0 bases, and 11 bases lay in between. CDR3: CASSLQVRSYNEQFF. In DNA form, the CDR3 reads TGTGCCAGCAGCCTCCAAGTCCGCTCCTACAATGAGCAGTTCTTC.